This T cell receptor (beta chain) was captured in a study of blood T cell repertoires in COVID-19 (dated by TCRdb to the early 2020s). In terms of the full investigation: Collaborator samples came from the United States, Italy and Spain and covered acute and convalescent phases of COVID-19. The prospective study material was composed of cDNA or gDNA derived from T cells, B-cell-depleted T cells, or PBMCs. Deeply sampled blood TCRbeta repertoires from subjects exposed to, actively infected with, or recovered from COVID-19 were included in the dataset. A freely available public database, intended as a resource for researchers studying the immune response to SARS-CoV-2, is where the repertoires were released. The samples were drawn from two sources: the first 160 participants of the ongoing ImmuneRACE study, and some 1,300 subjects contributed by 6 global collaborators. Sample metadata almost always included a de-identified subject ID, COVID-19 status, age in years and sex. Where available, HLA class I and class II types were taken from metadata supplied by the sample provider and were not determined by assay-based typing.

CDR1 and CDR2, looked up from the germline V gene, are KGHDR and SFDVKD. The V end gives up 7 bases and the J end 6 bases, leaving 5 bases in the junction not matched to a gene. There are 13 amino acids in the CDR3, from cysteine to phenylalanine inclusive. Kept here is only the CDR3 DNA, which spans 39 bases and is read in frame from base 1. Each collaborating institution followed its own protocols to collect whole blood in K2EDTA tubes. For TCRbeta analysis, collaborators shipped samples as frozen whole blood, isolated PBMCs, or DNA extracted from either of those sample types. General conclusions and limits of the study: The amount of clinical and demographic metadata varied by source and participant and was provided uncurated.

The immunoSEQ Assay, a bias-controlled multiplex PCR, was used to amplify TCRbeta CDR3 regions from genomic DNA. Under the source paper's analysis protocol: Within the assay, amplification of reference gene primers was used to estimate how many nucleated cells each sample contained. Sequence reads were collapsed and filtered to measure the absolute abundance of every unique TCRbeta CDR3 rearrangement. Productive Simpson clonality was computed per sample as the square root of Simpson's diversity index over productive rearrangements. Sourced from immuneACCESS, this table was stored by TCRdb with only in-frame sequences that have V and J called. A share of the clones is absent; for the studies checked, an unresolved V gene accounts for under half, and the remainder has no known explanation. That table furnishes V, J and clone size, whereas the DNA furnished D and trimming. The table for this sample lists some 200,000 clones; about four fifths of them were counted only once. Of the sample, about 2.3% is held by the ten largest clones.

Turning to this clone: Its antigen is not yet known. Per-base qualities were not stored, and no clone one base away is much larger.

The sequence links TRBV24-1 to TRBJ2-1; 7 bases in the junction line up with TRBD1. Input material: peripheral blood. The receptor comes from an older woman with acute or convalescent COVID-19. The CDR3 has the sequence CATRMTGSNEQFF. The DNA sequence reads TGTGCCACCAGAATGACAGGGTCCAATGAGCAGTTCTTC.